This TCR beta chain is drawn from a study of graft-versus-host responses after intestinal transplantation. Turning to this clone: The target antigen is unknown.

The protocol was immunoSEQ multiplex PCR, while the TCRdb copy is restricted to in-frame clones and leaves out a portion. Counted here are about 89,000 clones, 93% occurring once; the ten biggest clones make up approximately 2%. Sequencing was performed on unstimulated CD8+ T cells sorted from spleen or lymph node cells, taken before intestinal transplant. The sequence came from a human donor who received an intestinal transplant.

CDR3 bases: TGTGCCAGCAGCGCTAGAGGGGAGACCCAGTACTTC. Protein: CASSARGETQYF. The rearrangement joins TRBV9 to TRBJ2-5, with TRBD2 as a possible D gene (5 bases). V gave up 3 bases and J gave up 5 bases, with 8 bases separating them. Germline assignment: CDR1 SGDLS and CDR2 YYNGEE. The CDR3 length is 12 residues.